Each of the 24 T cell receptor beta chains below was sequenced from the same sample in a study of T cell responses to AZD1222 COVID-19 vaccine. TCRdb's copy holds only in-frame clones and misses some; the assay was immunoSEQ multiplex PCR. The sample lists approximately 180,000 clones, over 85% occurring once. The sequences come from peripheral blood, collected 28 days after the second dose of the MenACWY control vaccine. The receptors stem from an adult who received the MenACWY meningococcal vaccine as a control.

The chain joins TRBV27 to TRBJ1-4; tentatively, D is TRBD1 (6 bases). CDR3 length: 14 amino acids. Germline loops: CDR1 MNHEY, CDR2 SMNVEV (reference sequence). Trimming took 6 bases from V and 7 from J, leaving 15 bases between them. Here the CDR3 DNA reads TGTGCCAGCAGAGGGTCACTCAGGGGTGAAAAACTGTTTTTT. It translates to CASRGSLRGEKLFF.

This clone was observed once. Here the CDR3 reads CAWSRRTEIIQPQHF. The CDR3 DNA is TGTGCCTGGAGCCGGCGGACGGAGATCATTCAGCCCCAGCATTTT. The genes are TRBV30 and TRBJ1-5; no clear D. This CDR3 comprises 15 residues. CDR1 GTSNPN and CDR2 SVGIG come from the germline V gene (reference sequence). V was shortened by 3 bases and J by 6 bases, with 18 bases between the two germline ends.

V is TRBV28 and J is TRBJ2-2; D is ambiguous. With 8 bases removed from V and 0 bases from J, the gap between germline ends came to 7 bases. Germline CDR1 and CDR2: MDHEN and SYDVKM. This CDR3 region has 13 residues. Written as DNA, the CDR3 is TGTGCCAGCCCAGACCCGAACACCGGGGAGCTGTTTTTT. Translated: CASPDPNTGELFF.

The V and J genes are TRBV24-1 and TRBJ2-5, with D unresolved. The germline V and J ends were trimmed by 3 bases and 7 bases, with 11 bases remaining between them. The germline V gene encodes CDR1 KGHDR and CDR2 SFDVKD. This CDR3 has 13 amino acids. The CDR3 loop is CATSDPHVATQYF. CDR3 nucleotides: TGTGCCACCAGTGATCCCCACGTGGCGACCCAGTACTTC.

CDR3 DNA: TGCGCCAGCAGCCGGGGGACAGGGCAAAATCAGCCCCAGCATTTT. Its translation is CASSRGTGQNQPQHF. The V gene is TRBV4-3, the J gene TRBJ1-5; 9 nucleotides align to TRBD1. The V gene's germline CDR1 is LGHNA and CDR2 YSLEER. The V and J ends lost 4 bases and 4 bases, in that order; junction bases with no gene match: 5. CDR3 length: 15 residues.

J is TRBJ1-1 and V is TRBV5-6; 7 nucleotides match TRBD1. Trimming removed 3 bases from V and 4 bases from J; junction bases left unmatched: 6. The CDR3 is 14 amino acids. CDR1 is SGHDT, CDR2 YYEEEE, per germline. The CDR3 bases are TGTGCCAGCAGCTCGACAGGGACGGGCACTGAAGCTTTCTTT. It translates to CASSSTGTGTEAFF.

Here the CDR3 reads CASGLVEGGEKLFF. The CDR3 bases are TGTGCTAGTGGTTTGGTAGAGGGCGGTGAAAAACTGTTTTTT. The rearrangement uses TRBV12-5 and TRBJ1-4; D ambiguous. This CDR3 is 14 amino acids long. CDR1 is LGHNT and CDR2 is FRNRAP in the germline V gene. Trimming removed 0 bases at V and 7 bases at J, with 9 bases between.

The chain employs TRBV15 and TRBJ1-1; D is uncertain. CDR1 LNHNV and CDR2 YYDKDF come from the germline V gene (reference sequence). This CDR3 spans 12 amino acids. Between the trimmed V and J ends, which lost 5 bases and 7 bases, there was a span of 11 bases. The CDR3 here is CATSGMGGEAFF. The CDR3 region has the DNA TGTGCCACCAGCGGGATGGGAGGTGAAGCTTTCTTT.

The V gene is TRBV5-4, the J gene TRBJ1-2, with D unresolved. CDR1 and CDR2 (germline): SGHNT, YYREEE (reference sequence). With 6 bases removed from V and 7 bases from J, the gap between germline ends came to 22 bases. This CDR3 contains 15 residues. CDR3 sequence: CASTPRPQNALGYTF. The CDR3 nucleotides read TGTGCCAGCACCCCCCGGCCTCAGAATGCCCTTGGCTACACCTTC.

This chain connects TRBV6-5 to TRBJ1-5; D call uncertain. CDR3 length: 14 residues. V shed 0 bases and J shed 2 bases, with 5 bases lying between them. The germline V gene has CDR1 MNHEY and CDR2 SVGAGI. The CDR3: CASSYSDGNQPQHF. In nucleotides, the CDR3 is TGTGCCAGCAGTTACTCGGACGGCAATCAGCCCCAGCATTTT.

The V and J genes are TRBV28 and TRBJ1-1; D may be TRBD1 (5 bases). Looked up from germline, CDR1 is MDHEN and CDR2 is SYDVKM. This CDR3 has 14 amino acids. Trimming cost V 2 bases and J 4 bases, with 11 bases left between them. DNA for the CDR3: TGTGCCAGCAGTTTAGGGGCAGGGCCCACTGAAGCTTTCTTT. Its protein product is CASSLGAGPTEAFF.

V usage is TRBV4-2 and J usage is TRBJ1-5; 9 bases agree with TRBD1. V was clipped by 4 bases and J by 5 bases; unmatched bases: 6. Germline CDR1 is LGHNA and CDR2 is YNFKEQ. The CDR3 has 15 amino acids. CDR3 sequence reads: CASSRQGQGDQPQHF. The CDR3 DNA sequence: TGTGCCAGCAGCCGACAGGGACAGGGTGATCAGCCCCAGCATTTT.

In this sample, this clone turned up a few times. The chain uses TRBV5-6 and TRBJ2-6, with 7 bases lining up with TRBD1. Germline CDR1 reads SGHDT; CDR2 reads YYEEEE. V was clipped by 4 bases and J by 0 bases; unmatched bases: 10. This CDR3 is 18 amino acids long. In nucleotides, the CDR3 is TGTGCCAGCAGCCGTCCGGGACAGTCACGCTCTGGGGCCAACGTCCTGACTTTC. This gives the protein CASSRPGQSRSGANVLTF.

The chain uses TRBV9 and TRBJ1-2; TRBD1 matches 9 bases. In germline, CDR1 is SGDLS, CDR2 YYNGEE. The CDR3 length is 14 residues. V trimming: 3 bases; J trimming: 4 bases; junction bases outside the gene matches: 4. CDR3 sequence: CASSARTGVYGYTF. DNA of the CDR3: TGTGCCAGCAGCGCCCGGACAGGGGTCTATGGCTACACCTTC.

The genes are TRBV6-5 and TRBJ2-5; 7 bases fit TRBD2. This CDR3 contains 14 residues. V was clipped by 10 bases and J by 2 bases; unmatched bases: 10. Germline CDR1 is MNHEY and CDR2 is SVGAGI. The CDR3 is CATAPTGGQETQYF. The CDR3, as DNA: TGTGCCACTGCCCCCACCGGGGGGCAAGAGACCCAGTACTTC.

J is TRBJ2-2 and V is TRBV6-5; D could derive from TRBD1 or TRBD2 (5 bases each). Germline V CDR1 and CDR2: MNHEY, SVGAGI. Trimming pared 0 bases from V and 7 bases from J, leaving 12 bases between. This CDR3 is built from 15 residues. The CDR3 DNA is TGTGCCAGCAGTTACTCGTACGGGGCGGGCGGGGAGCTGTTTTTT. Protein product: CASSYSYGAGGELFF.

This rearrangement joins TRBV2 to TRBJ1-3; 7 positions agree with TRBD1. Germline CDR1 reads SNHLY; CDR2 reads FYNNEI. The length of the CDR3 is 15 residues. After removal of 6 bases from V and 2 bases from J, the junction contained 7 bases not matched to a gene. CDR3 region: CASSARQGTGNTIYF. The CDR3, as DNA: TGTGCCAGCAGCGCCAGACAGGGAACTGGAAACACCATATATTTT.

The chain carries TRBV9 and TRBJ2-1, with TRBD2 matching over 9 bases. Trimming took 4 bases from V and 7 from J; bases not matched to a gene: 12. Germline V gene data show CDR1 as SGDLS and CDR2 as YYNGEE. The CDR3 spans 16 residues. In nucleotides, the CDR3 is TGTGCCAGCAGCCCTAGTCTCGCGGGGGGGGCAAATGAGCAGTTCTTC. This sequence encodes CASSPSLAGGANEQFF.

The genes are TRBV6-5 and TRBJ2-1; tentatively, D is TRBD2 (7 bases). Germline loops: CDR1 MNHEY, CDR2 SVGAGI. The CDR3 consists of 15 residues. The V and J ends lost 6 bases and 7 bases respectively, with 19 bases between them. The CDR3 reads CASRKSGGAINEQFF. The CDR3 nucleotides read TGTGCCAGCAGAAAATCTGGGGGGGCCATTAATGAGCAGTTCTTC.

V is TRBV15 and J is TRBJ2-5; D gene unclear. V was cut by 8 bases and J by 3 bases, with 10 bases left in between. Germline V gives CDR1 LNHNV, CDR2 YYDKDF (reference sequence). The CDR3 consists of 12 residues. The CDR3 is CATGRSEETQYF. For the CDR3, the DNA is TGTGCCACCGGAAGGTCAGAAGAGACCCAGTACTTC.

The chain couples TRBV27 to TRBJ1-2, with D hard to call. Looked up from germline, CDR1 is MNHEY and CDR2 is SMNVEV (reference sequence). With 7 bases removed from V and 4 bases from J, the gap between germline ends came to 19 bases. This CDR3 contains 15 residues. The CDR3 sequence: CASTPFRHPFYGYTF. CDR3 nucleotides: TGTGCCAGCACCCCCTTCCGGCATCCCTTCTATGGCTACACCTTC.

This clone was seen once. The CDR3 here is CASSPGDRVNTEAFF. CDR3 bases: TGTGCCAGCAGCCCGGGGGACAGGGTGAACACTGAAGCTTTCTTT. The chain couples TRBV7-2 to TRBJ1-1; 9 bases map to TRBD1. Germline V gives CDR1 SGHTA, CDR2 FQGNSA. The J segment lost 0 bases and the V segment lost 5 bases, leaving 4 bases of the junction unmatched. The CDR3 is made up of 15 amino acids.

The chain combines TRBV30 with TRBJ1-5; possibly TRBD1 for D (5 bases). The CDR3 is 12 amino acids. CDR1 GTSNPN and CDR2 SVGIG come from the germline V gene (reference sequence). V lost 5 bases and J 6 bases, leaving 11 bases between the germline ends. CDR3 sequence reads: CAWGTLGQPQHF. The CDR3, as DNA: TGTGCCTGGGGGACCCTAGGTCAGCCCCAGCATTTT.

CDR3 sequence reads: CASSPGGRPNYGYTF. Written as DNA, the CDR3 is TGTGCCAGCTCACCAGGGGGCAGACCTAACTATGGCTACACCTTC. The chain joins TRBV18 to TRBJ1-2; a possible D gene is TRBD1 (6 bases). V shed 2 bases and J shed 0 bases, with 10 bases lying between them. CDR1 is KGHSH, CDR2 LQKENI, per germline. This CDR3 has 15 amino acids.